The 21 T cell receptor beta chains given below trace back to one sample, sequenced in a study of shared clonotypes between healthy human individuals. TCRdb's table, derived via immunoSEQ multiplex PCR, lists solely in-frame clones and lacks some. The data contain hundreds of thousands of clones, around 72% of them singletons. The sequencing sample was made of memory CD4+ T cells sorted from blood. Subset: CD45RA-negative fraction. These receptor sequences come from a woman aged 30 to 39 in good health.

The chain employs TRBV28 and TRBJ1-2; D is ambiguous. The ends were cut back, 2 bases at V and 0 bases at J, with 13 bases in the middle. The germline gives CDR1 MDHEN, CDR2 SYDVKM. CDR3 length equals 16 residues. CDR3 amino acids: CASSLRFGVANYGYTF. The CDR3 nucleotides read TGTGCCAGCAGTTTAAGGTTTGGGGTAGCTAACTATGGCTACACCTTC.

This chain uses TRBV6-6 with TRBJ1-3; 7 bases line up with TRBD1. This CDR3 has 13 amino acids. The ends lost 4 bases at V and 9 bases at J; junction bases unmatched: 6. The germline gives CDR1 MNHNY, CDR2 SVGAGI (reference sequence). CDR3 in amino acids: CASSSAGGGTIYF. In DNA, the CDR3 is TGTGCCAGCAGTTCCGCAGGGGGAGGCACCATATATTTT.

The rearrangement joins TRBV29-1 to TRBJ1-2, with a tentative D call TRBD1 (5 bases). V dropped 2 bases and J dropped 6 bases, with 16 bases sitting between them. CDR3 length equals 14 residues. Germline V gene lookup returns CDR1 SQVTM and CDR2 ANQGSEA. DNA for the CDR3: TGCAGCGTTGAAAAAATATCCGGGACCCATGGCTACACCTTC. Translation: CSVEKISGTHGYTF. Supplemented by reference TRBV29-1 and TRBJ1-2, the full variable domain reads SAVISQKPSRDICQRGTSLTIQCQVDSQVTMMFWYRQQPGQSLTLIATANQGSEATYESGFVIDKFPISRPNLTFSTLTVSNMSPEDSSIYLCSVEKISGTHGYTFGSGTRLTVV.

The CDR3 loop is CASSRDRRDYNEQFF. CDR3 bases: TGCGCCAGCAGCCGTGACAGGAGAGATTACAATGAGCAGTTCTTC. The rearrangement joins TRBV5-1 to TRBJ2-1, with a possible D match to TRBD1 (6 bases). The V end was cut by 4 bases, the J end by 4 bases, with 15 bases between. CDR1 is SGHRS and CDR2 is YFSETQ in the germline V gene. This CDR3 region has 15 residues.

About this clone itself: At one boundary the junction diverges from the germline segment, which might be a read error. The J gene is TRBJ2-7, the V gene TRBV14; D is unresolved. CDR1 and CDR2 (germline): SGHDN, FVKESK. CDR3 length equals 15 residues. The CDR3 DNA is TGTGCCAGCAGCCAAGATAGGCCCCCAGTCTACGAGCGGTACTTC. Translated, it gives CASSQDRPPVYERYF.

V gene TRBV6-6 combines with J gene TRBJ2-2; D gene uncertain. V was trimmed by 8 bases and J by 9 bases, leaving 19 bases between them. This CDR3 contains 14 residues. Germline loops: CDR1 MNHNY, CDR2 SVGAGI (reference sequence). CDR3 sequence (DNA): TGTGCCAGCGATTCCGAACCCTTGTCCAGGGAGCTGTTTTTT. Its protein product is CASDSEPLSRELFF.

This clone was detected only once. V gene TRBV25-1 combines with J gene TRBJ2-7, with 12 bases aligning to TRBD2. CDR3 length equals 15 residues. V lost 6 bases, J lost 2 bases, and 5 bases stayed unmatched. The germline gives CDR1 MGHDK, CDR2 SYGVNS. The CDR3 loop reads CASSRTSGTTYEQYF. CDR3 in DNA: TGTGCCAGCAGCCGGACTAGCGGGACAACCTACGAGCAGTACTTC.

The chain joins TRBV5-6 to TRBJ1-2; D is ambiguous. This CDR3 region has 14 residues. Germline CDR1 reads SGHDT; CDR2 reads YYEEEE. Trimming removed 4 bases from V and 8 bases from J, with 18 bases in between. The CDR3 DNA follows: TGTGCCAGCAGCCCCGACCTGGGCGAGCAAGGCTACACCTTC. Protein product: CASSPDLGEQGYTF.

CDR3: CASSVGGAKNIQYF. Here the CDR3 DNA reads TGTGCCAGCAGCGTAGGGGGCGCCAAAAACATTCAGTACTTC. This chain joins TRBV9 and TRBJ2-4; possible D gene TRBD1, 5 bases. The germline V gene has CDR1 SGDLS and CDR2 YYNGEE. V was pared by 0 bases and J by 1 base, with 5 bases between. This CDR3 contains 14 residues.

This clone was counted once. In the same sample, other DNA sequences code for this CDR3. The gene calls are TRBV18 and TRBJ2-2; D may be TRBD1 (5 bases). CDR1 is KGHSH and CDR2 is LQKENI in the germline V gene. The CDR3 is made up of 14 amino acids. Trimming left V 2 bases short and J 2 bases short, with 6 bases between. The CDR3 sequence is CASSPRGNTGELFF. As DNA, the CDR3 is TGTGCCAGCTCACCAAGGGGTAACACCGGGGAGCTGTTTTTT.

The rearrangement links TRBV27 to TRBJ2-5; 7 nucleotides match TRBD2. The V gene's germline CDR1 is MNHEY and CDR2 SMNVEV (reference sequence). The V gene end was trimmed by 6 bases and the J gene end by 4 bases; junction bases not matched to a gene: 14. The CDR3 consists of 16 residues. For the CDR3, the DNA is TGTGCCAGCAGCCCCAGCGGGGCAGCTTTTCGAGAGACCCAGTACTTC. Protein sequence: CASSPSGAAFRETQYF.

The genes are TRBV5-1 and TRBJ2-1, with D perhaps matching TRBD1 or TRBD2 (5 bases each). CDR1 is SGHRS and CDR2 is YFSETQ in the germline V gene. V was shortened by 6 bases and J by 7 bases, with 17 bases between the two germline ends. The CDR3 consists of 14 residues. The CDR3 region has the DNA TGCGCCAGCACGAGTCTAGAGGGGAGTAATGAGCAGTTCTTC. Protein: CASTSLEGSNEQFF. Combining the CDR3 with reference TRBV5-1 and TRBJ2-1 gives the whole variable domain KAGVTQTPRYLIKTRGQQVTLSCSPISGHRSVSWYQQTPGQGLQFLFEYFSETQRNKGNFPGRFSGRQFSNSRSEMNVSTLELGDSALYLCASTSLEGSNEQFFGPGTRLTVL.

This sequence joins TRBV4-1 and TRBJ1-5; 9 nucleotides line up with TRBD1. The CDR3 has 16 amino acids. The V gene's germline CDR1 is MGHRA and CDR2 YSYEKL. V dropped 2 bases and J dropped 4; count of bases not matched to a gene: 6. CDR3 protein: CASSQWGQGENQPQHF. For the CDR3, the DNA is TGCGCCAGCAGCCAATGGGGACAGGGAGAAAATCAGCCCCAGCATTTT.

The chain couples TRBV2 to TRBJ2-1; 11 bases agree with TRBD2. V shed 0 bases, J shed 0 bases, and the junction held 4 bases outside the gene matches. This CDR3 contains 18 residues. The germline V gene encodes CDR1 SNHLY and CDR2 FYNNEI. The CDR3 coding sequence is TGTGCCAGCAGTGAAGCAAAAACTAGCGGGAGCTCCTACAATGAGCAGTTCTTC. This sequence encodes CASSEAKTSGSSYNEQFF. Supplemented by reference TRBV2 and TRBJ2-1, the full variable domain reads EPEVTQTPSHQVTQMGQEVILRCVPISNHLYFYWYRQILGQKVEFLVSFYNNEISEKSEIFDDQFSVERPDGSNFTLKIRSTKLEDSAMYFCASSEAKTSGSSYNEQFFGPGTRLTVL.

This clone was recorded many times. The same CDR3 is also encoded by other DNA sequences in this sample. This chain uses TRBV7-9 with TRBJ1-1, with D perhaps matching TRBD1 (6 bases). This CDR3 contains 15 residues. Trimming cost V 5 bases and J 1 base, with 14 bases left between them. The germline CDR1 and CDR2 sequences are SEHNR and FQNEAQ (reference sequence). The CDR3 DNA reads as TGTGCCAGCAGCGACACAGGGACTGGGAACACTGAAGCTTTCTTT. Translation: CASSDTGTGNTEAFF.

Note on this clone: A junction boundary mismatches the germline segment, possibly from a read error. The V and J genes are TRBV2 and TRBJ2-3, with 8 bases fitting TRBD2. Germline V lookup: CDR1 SNHLY, CDR2 FYNNEI. The CDR3 is 15 amino acids. The CDR3 DNA reads as TGTGCCAGCAGTGACCCCCGGACTAGCAGAGATACGCAGTATTTT. Its translation is CASSDPRTSRDTQYF.

The chain links TRBV5-4 to TRBJ2-2; D remains ambiguous. Trimming took off 0 bases at V and 6 bases at J, with 12 bases between the two ends. CDR1 is SGHNT and CDR2 is YYREEE in the germline V gene (reference sequence). The CDR3 runs to 15 residues. In DNA, the CDR3 is TGTGCCAGCAGCTTGGCCCTTGCGGTCCCCGGGGAGCTGTTTTTT. Amino acid sequence: CASSLALAVPGELFF.

This clone has only one observation. This chain uses TRBV25-1 with TRBJ1-4; D possibly corresponds to TRBD1 (6 bases). Germline V gene lookup returns CDR1 MGHDK and CDR2 SYGVNS. This CDR3 contains 15 residues. V was shortened by 3 bases and J by 6 bases, with 14 bases between the two germline ends. The CDR3 DNA reads as TGTGCCAGCAGTGATTTACAGGGTTCCCATGAAAAACTGTTTTTT. It codes for CASSDLQGSHEKLFF.

This clone was counted only a few times. This chain links TRBV18 with TRBJ1-1; 7 nucleotides align to TRBD1. V gave up 1 base and J gave up 5 bases; unmatched junction bases: 4. The CDR3 sequence is 14 residues long. CDR1 and CDR2 (germline): KGHSH, LQKENI. The CDR3 sequence: CASSPQGAKTEAFF. The CDR3 nucleotides read TGTGCCAGCTCACCACAGGGGGCGAAAACTGAAGCTTTCTTT.

This clone showed up just a few times. The genes are TRBV2 and TRBJ2-7; 12 bases fit TRBD2. Looked up from germline, CDR1 is SNHLY and CDR2 is FYNNEI. The CDR3 sequence is 16 residues long. V gave up 8 bases and J gave up 7 bases; unmatched junction bases: 15. This CDR3 is CASRRLAGVFSGEQYF. In DNA form, the CDR3 reads TGTGCCAGCCGCCGACTAGCGGGAGTTTTCTCGGGGGAGCAGTACTTC. Full variable domain (rest looked up from reference TRBV2 and TRBJ2-7): EPEVTQTPSHQVTQMGQEVILRCVPISNHLYFYWYRQILGQKVEFLVSFYNNEISEKSEIFDDQFSVERPDGSNFTLKIRSTKLEDSAMYFCASRRLAGVFSGEQYFGPGTRLTVT.

V and J are TRBV19 and TRBJ1-1; 9 nucleotides align to TRBD1. The J segment lost 4 bases and the V segment lost 5 bases, leaving 2 bases of the junction unmatched. The germline V gene has CDR1 LNHDA and CDR2 SQIVND (reference sequence). The CDR3 length is 13 residues. The CDR3 region has the DNA TGTGCCAGTAGTCAACAGGGGGCCACTGAAGCTTTCTTT. Amino acids: CASSQQGATEAFF.